This T cell receptor beta chain derives from a study of cytomegalovirus exposure and HLA in healthy donors. A note on this clone: Its antigen is unknown. One end of the junction fails to match germline, which may point to a read error.

Primers for the PCR totalled 60 Vbeta and 13 Jbeta. Measured with immunoSEQ multiplex PCR; TCRdb has only the in-frame clones, and not every one. The sample has 150,000 to 200,000 clones, approximately 71% seen once; the top ten hold under 11%. Study results and limitations: In a later analysis, the majority of CMV-associated beta chains seemingly showed HLA restriction.

Germline loops: CDR1 MGHRA, CDR2 YSYEKL. This CDR3 spans 12 amino acids. The sequencing input was PBMCs. The receptor's source is a man younger than 45 in good health and CMV-seropositive. The rearrangement joins TRBV4-1 to TRBJ1-4; D not resolved. In DNA form, the CDR3 reads TGCGCCAGCAGCCAAAGAGGGTGGGGAACTGTTTTT. The encoded protein is CASSQRGWGTVF.